The source of this TCR beta chain is a study of somatic mutations in cytotoxic T cells in rheumatoid arthritis. Study context: Patient blood, which was peripheral blood collected as 30 ml EDTA, was drawn right after diagnosis and before any treatment started. Study results and caveats: Each of about an eighth of the roughly 65 patients had a largest CD8+ clone that made up more than 20% of CD8+ cells.

Libraries were prepared by immunoSEQ multiplex PCR; TCRdb keeps only in-frame clonotypes and omits some of them. The sample holds 25,000 to 35,000 clones, approximately 85% seen once. The germline V gene has CDR1 MNHEY and CDR2 SVGAGI. Trimming cost V 0 bases and J 1 base, with 11 bases left between them. The CDR3 has 16 residues. A note on this clone: Its specificity is unknown.

The receptor comes from an adult with rheumatoid arthritis. Sequencing used CD8+ T cells sorted from blood. The rearrangement uses TRBV6-5 and TRBJ2-3; D is tentatively TRBD1 or TRBD2 (5 bases each). The CDR3 loop is CASSYSRGPGTDTQYF. CDR3 nucleotides: TGTGCCAGCAGTTACTCTCGGGGACCAGGCACAGATACGCAGTATTTT.